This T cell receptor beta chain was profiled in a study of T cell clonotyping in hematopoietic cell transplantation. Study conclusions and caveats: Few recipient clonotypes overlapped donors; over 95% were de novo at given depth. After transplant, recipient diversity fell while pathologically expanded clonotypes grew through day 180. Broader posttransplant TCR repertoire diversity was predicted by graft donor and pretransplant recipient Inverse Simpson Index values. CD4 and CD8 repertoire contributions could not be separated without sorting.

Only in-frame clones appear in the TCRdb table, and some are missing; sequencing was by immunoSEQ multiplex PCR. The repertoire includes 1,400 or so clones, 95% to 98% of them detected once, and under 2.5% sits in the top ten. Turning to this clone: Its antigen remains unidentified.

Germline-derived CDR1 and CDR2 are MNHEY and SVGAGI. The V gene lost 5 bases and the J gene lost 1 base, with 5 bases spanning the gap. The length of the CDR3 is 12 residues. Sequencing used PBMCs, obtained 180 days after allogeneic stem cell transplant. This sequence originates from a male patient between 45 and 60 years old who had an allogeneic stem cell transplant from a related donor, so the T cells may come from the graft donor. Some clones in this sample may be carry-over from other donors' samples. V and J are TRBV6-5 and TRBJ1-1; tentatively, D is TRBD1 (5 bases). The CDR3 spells CASSRGNTEAFF. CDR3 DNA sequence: TGTGCCAGCAGTAGGGGGAACACTGAAGCTTTCTTT.